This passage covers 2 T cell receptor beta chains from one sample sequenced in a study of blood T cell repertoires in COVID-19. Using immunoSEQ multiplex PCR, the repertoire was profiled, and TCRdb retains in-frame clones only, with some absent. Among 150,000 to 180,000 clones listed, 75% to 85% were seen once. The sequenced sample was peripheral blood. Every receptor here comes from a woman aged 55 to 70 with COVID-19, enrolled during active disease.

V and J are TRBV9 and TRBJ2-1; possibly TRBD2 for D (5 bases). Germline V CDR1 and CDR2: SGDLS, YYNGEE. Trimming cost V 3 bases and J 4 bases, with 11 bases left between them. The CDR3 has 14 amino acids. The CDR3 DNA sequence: TGTGCCAGCAGCGATCCTGAGCGGTACAATGAGCAGTTCTTC. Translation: CASSDPERYNEQFF. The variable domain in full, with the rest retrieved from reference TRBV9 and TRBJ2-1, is DSGVTQTPKHLITATGQRVTLRCSPRSGDLSVYWYQQSLDQGLQFLIQYYNGEERAKGNILERFSAQQFPDLHSELNLSSLELGDSALYFCASSDPERYNEQFFGPGTRLTVL.

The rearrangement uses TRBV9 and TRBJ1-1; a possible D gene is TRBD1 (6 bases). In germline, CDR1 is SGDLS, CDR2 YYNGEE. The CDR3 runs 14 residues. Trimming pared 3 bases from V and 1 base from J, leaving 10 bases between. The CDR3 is CASSGYRENTEAFF. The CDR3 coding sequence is TGTGCCAGCAGCGGCTACAGGGAGAACACTGAAGCTTTCTTT. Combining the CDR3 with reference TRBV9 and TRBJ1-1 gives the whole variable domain DSGVTQTPKHLITATGQRVTLRCSPRSGDLSVYWYQQSLDQGLQFLIQYYNGEERAKGNILERFSAQQFPDLHSELNLSSLELGDSALYFCASSGYRENTEAFFGQGTRLTVV.